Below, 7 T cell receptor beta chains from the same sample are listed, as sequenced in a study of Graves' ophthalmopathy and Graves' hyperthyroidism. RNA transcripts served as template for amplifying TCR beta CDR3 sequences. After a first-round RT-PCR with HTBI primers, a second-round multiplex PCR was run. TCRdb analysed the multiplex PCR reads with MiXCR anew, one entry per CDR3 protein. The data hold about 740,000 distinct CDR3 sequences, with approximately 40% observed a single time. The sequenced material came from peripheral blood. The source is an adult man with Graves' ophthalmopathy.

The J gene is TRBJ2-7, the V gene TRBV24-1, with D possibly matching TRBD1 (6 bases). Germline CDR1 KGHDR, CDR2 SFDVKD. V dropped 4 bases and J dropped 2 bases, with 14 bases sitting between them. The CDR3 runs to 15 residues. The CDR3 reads CATSERGRGTYEQYF. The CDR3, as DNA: TGTGCCACCAGTGAGAGGGGAAGGGGGACCTACGAGCAGTACTTC.

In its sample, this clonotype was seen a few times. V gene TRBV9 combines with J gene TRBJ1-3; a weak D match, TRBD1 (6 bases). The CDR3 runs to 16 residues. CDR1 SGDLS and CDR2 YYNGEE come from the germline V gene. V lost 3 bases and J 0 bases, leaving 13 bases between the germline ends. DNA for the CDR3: TGTGCCAGCAGCGAGGACAGTATAGACTCTGGAAACACCATATATTTT. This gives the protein CASSEDSIDSGNTIYF.

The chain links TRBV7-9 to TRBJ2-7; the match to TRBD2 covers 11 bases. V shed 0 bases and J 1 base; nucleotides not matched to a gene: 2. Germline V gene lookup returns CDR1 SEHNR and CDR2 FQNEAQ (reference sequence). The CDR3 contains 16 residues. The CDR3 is CASSLALAGVSYEQYF. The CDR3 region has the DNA TGTGCCAGCAGCTTAGCACTAGCGGGGGTGTCCTACGAGCAGTACTTC. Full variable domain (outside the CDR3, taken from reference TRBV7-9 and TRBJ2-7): DTGVSQNPRHKITKRGQNVTFRCDPISEHNRLYWYRQTLGQGPEFLTYFQNEAQLEKSRLLSDRFSAERPKGSFSTLEIQRTEQGDSAMYLCASSLALAGVSYEQYFGPGTRLTVT.

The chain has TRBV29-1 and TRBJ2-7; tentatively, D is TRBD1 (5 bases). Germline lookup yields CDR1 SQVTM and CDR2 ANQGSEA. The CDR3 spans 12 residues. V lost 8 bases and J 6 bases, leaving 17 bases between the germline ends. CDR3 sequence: CSLQDQSGEQYF. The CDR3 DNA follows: TGCAGCTTACAGGATCAATCGGGCGAGCAGTACTTC.

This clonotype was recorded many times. The CDR3 DNA sequence: TGTGCCACCAGCGGGGGGACAGCTAGCAATCAGCCCCAGCATTTT. As protein: CATSGGTASNQPQHF. The chain has TRBV15 and TRBJ1-5; 7 bases line up with TRBD1. The CDR3 covers 15 residues. CDR1 is LNHNV, CDR2 YYDKDF, per germline (reference sequence). After removal of 5 bases from V and 0 bases from J, the junction contained 4 bases not matched to a gene. The entire variable domain, with the rest obtained from reference TRBV15 and TRBJ1-5, is as follows: DAMVIQNPRYQVTQFGKPVTLSCSQTLNHNVMYWYQQKSSQAPKLLFHYYDKDFNNEADTPDNFQSRRPNTSFCFLDIRSPGLGDTAMYLCATSGGTASNQPQHFGDGTRLSIL.

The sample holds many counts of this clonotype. CDR3 protein: CASSYKETQYF. CDR3 bases: TGTGCCAGCAGCTATAAAGAGACCCAGTACTTC. The V call is TRBV5-8, the J call TRBJ2-5; D not certain. Trimming shortened V by 3 bases and J by 3 bases, and 3 bases separated the two germline ends. This CDR3 has 11 amino acids. Germline V gene sequence: CDR1 SGHTS, CDR2 YDEGEE.

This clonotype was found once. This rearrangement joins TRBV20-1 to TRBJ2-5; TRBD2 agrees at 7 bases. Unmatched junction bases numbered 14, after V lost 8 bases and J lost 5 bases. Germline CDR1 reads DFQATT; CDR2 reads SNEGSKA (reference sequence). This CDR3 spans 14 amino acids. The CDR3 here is CSLWRGEGTETQYF. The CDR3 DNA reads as TGCAGTTTATGGCGCGGGGAGGGGACGGAGACCCAGTACTTC.